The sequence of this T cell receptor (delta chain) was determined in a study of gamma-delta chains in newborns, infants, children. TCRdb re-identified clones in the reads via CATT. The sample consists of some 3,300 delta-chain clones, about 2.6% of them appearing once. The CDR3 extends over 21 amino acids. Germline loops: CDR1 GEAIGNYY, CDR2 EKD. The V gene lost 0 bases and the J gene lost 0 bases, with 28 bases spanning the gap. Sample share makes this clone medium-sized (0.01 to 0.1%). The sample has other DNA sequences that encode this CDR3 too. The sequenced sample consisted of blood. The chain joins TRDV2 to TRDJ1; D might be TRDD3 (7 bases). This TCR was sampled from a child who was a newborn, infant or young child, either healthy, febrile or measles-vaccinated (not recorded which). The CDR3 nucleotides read TGTGCCTGTGACACCCTTCCTCCTACGATGGTGGGGGACCCAGACACCGATAAACTCATCTTT. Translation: CACDTLPPTMVGDPDTDKLIF.